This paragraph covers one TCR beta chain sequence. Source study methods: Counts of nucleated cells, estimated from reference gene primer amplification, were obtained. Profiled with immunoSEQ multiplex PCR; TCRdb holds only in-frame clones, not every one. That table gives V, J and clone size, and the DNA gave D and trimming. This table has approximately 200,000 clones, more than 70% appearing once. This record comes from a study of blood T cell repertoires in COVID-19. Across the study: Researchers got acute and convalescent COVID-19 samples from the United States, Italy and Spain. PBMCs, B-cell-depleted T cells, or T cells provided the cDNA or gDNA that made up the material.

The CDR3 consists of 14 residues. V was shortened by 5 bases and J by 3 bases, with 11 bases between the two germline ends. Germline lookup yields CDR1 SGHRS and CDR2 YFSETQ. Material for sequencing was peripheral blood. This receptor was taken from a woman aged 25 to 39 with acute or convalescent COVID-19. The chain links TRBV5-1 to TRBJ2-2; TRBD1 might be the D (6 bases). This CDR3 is CASSRDTHTGELFF. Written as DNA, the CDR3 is TGCGCCAGCAGTAGGGACACCCACACCGGGGAGCTGTTTTTT. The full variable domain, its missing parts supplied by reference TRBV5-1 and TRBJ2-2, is KAGVTQTPRYLIKTRGQQVTLSCSPISGHRSVSWYQQTPGQGLQFLFEYFSETQRNKGNFPGRFSGRQFSNSRSEMNVSTLELGDSALYLCASSRDTHTGELFFGEGSRLTVL.